This passage covers 8 T cell receptor beta chains from one sample sequenced in a study of T cells in women clearing cervical HPV infection. Clones were read by immunoSEQ multiplex PCR, and TCRdb kept only the in-frame ones, dropping some. The sample includes tens of thousands of clones. Sequencing used blood buffy coat. The receptors shown here come from a woman aged 18 to 75 with a cervical HPV16 infection that either progressed to CIN3+ or cleared (not recorded which).

A word on this clone: The read stops 3 residues short of the end of the CDR3; the missing end is completed from the germline J gene. The chain is built from TRBV5-6 and TRBJ2-1, with TRBD2 matching over 8 bases. The CDR3 has 14 amino acids. Germline CDR1 SGHDT, CDR2 YYEEEE. V shed 4 bases, J shed 7 bases, and the junction held 7 bases outside the gene matches. The CDR3: CASSTGTRGNEQFF. Incomplete CDR3 DNA: TGTGCCAGCAGCACCGGGACTAGGGGGAATGAG.

A note on this clone: The read gets to within 3 residues of the CDR3 end, and the germline J gene fills in the rest. The rearrangement uses TRBV5-1 and TRBJ1-1; possibly TRBD1 for D (6 bases). The CDR3 extends over 16 amino acids. Germline V gene data show CDR1 as SGHRS and CDR2 as YFSETQ. V lost 4 bases to trimming and J lost 6 bases, with 22 bases between them. Partial CDR3 DNA: TGCGCCAGCAGCCTGTCCACCTCAGGGGAAAATCCTGAA. This codes for CASSLSTSGENPE. The full CDR3 sequence reads CASSLSTSGENPEAFF.

Comment on this clone: The read terminates 3 residues ahead of where the CDR3 ends, so the germline J gene completes it. This sequence joins TRBV5-1 and TRBJ1-1; D is unresolved. The V end lost 0 bases, the J end lost 4 bases, and 13 bases lay between the germline ends. The germline gives CDR1 SGHRS, CDR2 YFSETQ. This CDR3 is 15 amino acids long. The CDR3 DNA, read in part, is TGCGCCAGCAGCTTGGTTTTAGGGTCAAGCACTGAA. Amino acids: CASSLVLGSSTE. The CDR3 reads in full as CASSLVLGSSTEAFF.

A note on this clone: The CDR3 end is not reached by the read, which stops 3 residues before it; the germline J gene fills it in. The rearrangement links TRBV10-3 to TRBJ1-5; TRBD1 matches at 8 bases. The junction had 7 bases not matched to a gene; V was cut back by 10 bases and J by 5 bases. Per the germline V gene, CDR1 is ENHRY and CDR2 is SYGVKD. The CDR3 runs 13 residues. Here the CDR3 reads CASTTGDYQPQHF. The CDR3 DNA, read in part, is TGTGCCAGCACGACAGGGGATTATCAGCCC.

Note on this clone: The read finishes 3 residues shy of the CDR3 end, and the germline J gene is used to complete it. The V call is TRBV12-3 or TRBV12-4, the J call TRBJ1-4, with D unresolved. The CDR3 is 16 residues long. V lost 6 bases and J lost 4, with 18 bases in between. The CDR3 DNA, read in part, is TGTGCCAGCAGCCCTAGACGATCCGTTAGTAATGAAAAA. This translates into CASSPRRSVSNEK. The CDR3 as a whole reads CASSPRRSVSNEKLFF.

CDR3 bases read: TGTGCCAGCAGTTACCGGTCAGGGTCCTACAATGAG. It is translated as CASSYRSGSYNE. Given in full, the CDR3 is CASSYRSGSYNEQFF. V usage is TRBV6-2 or TRBV6-3 and J usage is TRBJ2-1, with D perhaps TRBD1 (5 bases). The CDR3 extends 3 residues past the end of the read, so its final part is completed from the germline J gene. CDR1 is MNHEY, CDR2 SVGEGT, per germline. V was trimmed by 2 bases and J by 1 base, leaving 9 bases between them. This CDR3 has 15 residues.

Concerning this clone: The CDR3 end falls 3 residues outside the read, so it is completed with the germline J gene. This chain joins TRBV19 and TRBJ2-7; TRBD2 matches 8 bases. Germline loops: CDR1 LNHDA, CDR2 SQIVND (reference sequence). The CDR3 spans 14 residues. Losses at the gene ends were 7 bases for V and 4 bases for J; bases not matched to a gene: 9. CDR3 sequence: CASTTSEGRYEQYF. The covered CDR3 bases are TGTGCCAGTACGACTAGCGAGGGACGGTACGAG.

To note about this clone: The CDR3 end falls 3 residues outside the read, so it is completed with the germline J gene. The chain is built from TRBV19 and TRBJ2-4, with D perhaps TRBD1 (7 bases). CDR1 is LNHDA and CDR2 is SQIVND in the germline V gene (reference sequence). The CDR3 runs to 18 residues. The DNA read from the CDR3 is TGTGCCAGTAGTACCCGATGGAGGGGGCAGGCTAGGAGCTATGGT. This translates into CASSTRWRGQARSYG. From start to end, the CDR3 is CASSTRWRGQARSYGQYF.